The 29 T cell receptor beta chains below were found in one sample sequenced in a study of CD8+ T cells in alopecia areata. Sequencing used cDNA as its template, made by extracting RNA and reverse transcribing it. The repertoire was sequenced with immunoSEQ multiplex PCR; TCRdb's copy has only in-frame clones and lacks some. This table holds over 9,000 clones, approximately 70% found once. In alopecia areata patients, both lesional scalp punch biopsies and peripheral blood were collected. Material: skin. These receptor sequences come from a human donor with alopecia areata.

This clone occurred a few times. The gene calls are TRBV4-1 and TRBJ2-7; D uncertain. Germline V gene data show CDR1 as MGHRA and CDR2 as YSYEKL. The CDR3 is made up of 15 amino acids. V lost 0 bases to trimming and J lost 3 bases, with 12 bases between them. CDR3 sequence (DNA): TGCGCCAGCAGCCAAGAATGGAAGGAGATCTACGAGCAGTACTTC. It encodes CASSQEWKEIYEQYF.

The chain is built from TRBV18 and TRBJ2-2, with D uncertain. The CDR3 has 14 residues. Germline V gives CDR1 KGHSH, CDR2 LQKENI. Trimming shortened V by 2 bases and J by 6 bases, and 10 bases separated the two germline ends. The CDR3 region is CASSPAYGAGELFF. CDR3 DNA: TGTGCCAGCTCACCAGCGTATGGCGCCGGGGAGCTGTTTTTT.

The chain recombines TRBV5-4 with TRBJ2-5; D is unclear. Germline CDR1 and CDR2: SGHNT and YYREEE (reference sequence). Trimming removed 3 bases at V and 5 bases at J, with 5 bases between. CDR3 length: 11 amino acids. CDR3 in DNA: TGTGCCAGCAGCTCGAGGGAGACCCAGTACTTC. It encodes CASSSRETQYF.

The rearrangement links TRBV29-1 to TRBJ1-5, with TRBD1 identical over 8 bases. Trimming at V came to 8 bases and at J to 2 bases, leaving 17 bases not matched to a gene. The germline CDR1 and CDR2 sequences are SQVTM and ANQGSEA. The CDR3 spans 17 residues. In DNA, the CDR3 is TGCAGCCCCAGGGGGCCACGGTCCTCGGTGGGCAATCAGCCCCAGCATTTT. Translated, it gives CSPRGPRSSVGNQPQHF.

This clone has just one count. CDR3 coding DNA: TGTGCCAGCAGCCCACAGGGAATCGGGGAGCTGTTTTTT. Translation gives CASSPQGIGELFF. The rearrangement joins TRBV7-3 to TRBJ2-2; possibly TRBD1 for D (6 bases). The germline gives CDR1 SGHTA, CDR2 FQGTGA. The CDR3 is 13 residues long. Trimming shortened V by 5 bases and J by 7 bases, and 11 bases separated the two germline ends. Full variable domain (outside the CDR3, taken from reference TRBV7-3 and TRBJ2-2): GAGVSQTPSNKVTEKGKYVELRCDPISGHTALYWYRQSLGQGPEFLIYFQGTGAADDSGLPNDRFFAVRPEGSVSTLKIQRTERGDSAVYLCASSPQGIGELFFGEGSRLTVL.

The chain joins TRBV6-5 to TRBJ2-3, with TRBD2 matching over 10 bases. This CDR3 comprises 12 residues. Germline lookup yields CDR1 MNHEY and CDR2 SVGAGI. Trimming cost V 5 bases and J 12 bases; bases outside gene matches: 5. CDR3 in DNA: TGTGCCAGCAGTCGATCTAGCGGGAGACAGTATTTT. It yields the protein CASSRSSGRQYF.

The chain uses TRBV7-7 and TRBJ2-7; 8 bases line up with TRBD1. Germline CDR1 SSHAT, CDR2 FNYEAQ (reference sequence). V lost 5 bases, J lost 7 bases, and 13 bases stayed unmatched. The length of the CDR3 is 15 residues. The CDR3 sequence is CASSLNTGQEEEQYF. The CDR3 nucleotides are TGTGCCAGCAGCCTCAATACGGGACAGGAGGAGGAGCAGTACTTC.

The chain combines TRBV11-2 with TRBJ2-5; 7 nucleotides align to TRBD1. CDR3 size: 14 residues. J lost 2 bases, V lost 5 bases, and 5 bases had no gene match. From germline, CDR1 is SGHAT and CDR2 FQNNGV. The CDR3 DNA is TGTGCCAGCAGCCGGGACAGCATACAAGAGACCCAGTACTTC. This encodes CASSRDSIQETQYF.

This chain links TRBV7-2 with TRBJ1-2; D possibly corresponds to TRBD1 (5 bases). Germline assignment: CDR1 SGHTA and CDR2 FQGNSA. The CDR3 is made up of 15 amino acids. V lost 3 bases and J 0 bases, leaving 11 bases between the germline ends. The CDR3 region is CASSLLMGANYGYTF. The CDR3 DNA is TGTGCCAGCAGCTTGTTGATGGGGGCTAACTATGGCTACACCTTC.

This clone has only a few counts. The rearrangement uses TRBV19 and TRBJ2-1, with a tentative D call TRBD1 (6 bases). V gave up 3 bases and J gave up 3 bases, with 9 bases separating them. The CDR3 is 14 residues long. In germline, CDR1 is LNHDA, CDR2 SQIVND (reference sequence). This chain's CDR3 is CASSMTGIYNEQFF. CDR3 coding DNA: TGTGCCAGTAGTATGACAGGAATCTACAATGAGCAGTTCTTC.

This clone was counted a single time. The chain uses TRBV2 and TRBJ2-5; 10 nucleotides match TRBD2. Per the germline V gene, CDR1 is SNHLY and CDR2 is FYNNEI. The CDR3 has 17 residues. With 5 bases clipped from V and 5 bases from J, the junction kept 14 bases outside the gene matches. As DNA, the CDR3 is TGTGCCAGCAGTCAAAGTGGGCCTAGCGGGAGTTGGGAGACCCAGTACTTC. This codes for CASSQSGPSGSWETQYF.

This chain joins TRBV10-2 and TRBJ2-4, with 7 nucleotides matching TRBD1. Germline V CDR1 and CDR2: WSHSY, SAAADI. CDR3 length: 12 residues. Trimming took 6 bases from V and 13 from J; bases not matched to a gene: 9. The CDR3, as DNA: TGCGCCAGCAGGGGAGACAGGGAGATCCAGTACTTC. It encodes CASRGDREIQYF.

This clone was seen only a few times. This chain links TRBV27 with TRBJ1-1, with D hard to call. The CDR3 extends over 13 amino acids. V lost 4 bases, J lost 5 bases, and 11 bases lay in between. Per the germline V gene, CDR1 is MNHEY and CDR2 is SMNVEV (reference sequence). The chain's CDR3 is CASSSLGLTEAFF. CDR3 sequence (DNA): TGTGCCAGCAGTTCCCTTGGGTTAACTGAAGCTTTCTTT.

This rearrangement joins TRBV28 to TRBJ1-3, with a tentative D call TRBD1 (5 bases). Germline CDR1 and CDR2: MDHEN and SYDVKM. This CDR3 has 17 amino acids. V was clipped by 3 bases and J by 3 bases, with 18 bases between them. The CDR3 spells CASSFLSAGLGGNTIYF. The CDR3 nucleotides read TGTGCCAGCAGTTTCCTCTCGGCAGGGCTTGGTGGAAACACCATATATTTT.

V usage is TRBV30 and J usage is TRBJ2-7, with 10 positions matching TRBD1. The CDR3 is made up of 19 amino acids. J was trimmed by 5 bases and V by 2 bases; bases with no gene match: 21. Germline CDR1 and CDR2: GTSNPN and SVGIG (reference sequence). The CDR3 nucleotides are TGTGCCTGGAGTTCCGCTCCGGGACAGGGGCGCGGGAGAAAGAACGAGCAGTACTTC. Residues: CAWSSAPGQGRGRKNEQYF.

This clone is termed large (0.1 to 1%). The same CDR3 can be traced to other DNA sequences in this sample. This chain joins TRBV28 and TRBJ2-5; D possibly corresponds to TRBD2 (7 bases). The V gene's germline CDR1 is MDHEN and CDR2 SYDVKM. The CDR3 is 17 residues long. Trimming removed 7 bases from V and 5 bases from J, with 26 bases in between. CDR3 coding DNA: TGTGCCAGCAACGGTAGAAGGGGGAGGGCCGAGGGGGAGACCCAGTACTTC. This gives the protein CASNGRRGRAEGETQYF.

This chain links TRBV18 with TRBJ2-3; no firm D call. This CDR3 spans 13 amino acids. V was cut by 4 bases and J by 6 bases, with 11 bases left in between. The germline gives CDR1 KGHSH, CDR2 LQKENI. The chain's CDR3 is CASSLTNGDTQYF. The CDR3 nucleotides are TGTGCCAGCTCACTAACAAACGGGGATACGCAGTATTTT.

J is TRBJ2-7 and V is TRBV27; 11 bases agree with TRBD1. The CDR3 loop spans 15 amino acids. J was trimmed by 3 bases and V by 5 bases; bases with no gene match: 6. The V gene's germline CDR1 is MNHEY and CDR2 SMNVEV (reference sequence). CDR3 sequence (DNA): TGTGCCAGCAGTCCTGGGACAGGGGGTAGCTACGAGCAGTACTTC. Its translation is CASSPGTGGSYEQYF.

In its sample, this clone was seen a few times. The chain combines TRBV27 with TRBJ1-4; 12 nucleotides agree with TRBD1. The V gene's germline CDR1 is MNHEY and CDR2 SMNVEV (reference sequence). This CDR3 has 16 amino acids. Trimming removed 5 bases from V and 3 bases from J; junction bases left unmatched: 4. The CDR3 region is CASSGTGGLPNEKLFF. The CDR3, as DNA: TGTGCCAGCAGTGGGACAGGGGGCCTCCCTAATGAAAAACTGTTTTTT.

The J gene is TRBJ2-1, the V gene TRBV18, with 11 bases identical to TRBD1. Germline V gives CDR1 KGHSH, CDR2 LQKENI. V lost 3 bases, J lost 8 bases, and 0 bases stayed unmatched. The CDR3 is made up of 13 amino acids. The CDR3 sequence is CASSPDRGHEQFF. In DNA form, the CDR3 reads TGTGCCAGCTCACCGGACAGGGGGCATGAGCAGTTCTTC.

This clone is a singleton in its sample. The genes are TRBV11-2 and TRBJ1-1; no firm D call. Germline loops: CDR1 SGHAT, CDR2 FQNNGV. The CDR3 extends over 14 amino acids. Trimming shortened V by 2 bases and J by 2 bases, and 9 bases separated the two germline ends. CDR3 in amino acids: CASSLSAPNTEAFF. The CDR3 DNA follows: TGTGCCAGCAGCTTATCGGCCCCCAACACTGAAGCTTTCTTT.

The chain has TRBV28 and TRBJ2-7; D is possibly TRBD1 (6 bases). The CDR3 is 14 residues long. Trimming shortened V by 2 bases and J by 6 bases, and 14 bases separated the two germline ends. CDR1 and CDR2 from the germline V gene are MDHEN and SYDVKM. CDR3 in amino acids: CASSLPQGFVEQYF. The CDR3 DNA reads TGTGCCAGCAGTTTACCACAGGGATTTGTCGAGCAGTACTTC.

This rearrangement joins TRBV5-4 to TRBJ2-5, with 7 positions matching TRBD1. Germline assignment: CDR1 SGHNT and CDR2 YYREEE (reference sequence). This CDR3 region has 14 residues. J gave up 5 bases and V 1 base, and 5 bases lay outside the gene matches. Here the CDR3 reads CASSLTGAGETQYF. The CDR3 DNA follows: TGTGCCAGCAGCTTGACAGGGGCTGGTGAGACCCAGTACTTC.

V gene TRBV2 combines with J gene TRBJ2-3; the match to TRBD2 covers 12 bases. J lost 0 bases, V lost 2 bases, and 6 bases had no gene match. Germline-derived CDR1 and CDR2 are SNHLY and FYNNEI. The CDR3 is 18 residues long. The CDR3 is CASSESGTSGRSTDTQYF. CDR3 in DNA: TGTGCCAGCAGTGAAAGTGGGACTAGCGGGCGAAGCACAGATACGCAGTATTTT.

The genes are TRBV7-9 and TRBJ1-1, with D hard to call. CDR3 length: 15 residues. Deletions cut 1 base from V and 3 bases from J, with 12 bases between. Germline CDR1 reads SEHNR; CDR2 reads FQNEAQ (reference sequence). Here the CDR3 DNA reads TGTGCCAGCAGCTTAGTCCAGATTCTGCACACTGAAGCTTTCTTT. Translation gives CASSLVQILHTEAFF.

A remark on this clone: One end of the junction fails to match germline, which may point to a read error. The chain joins TRBV7-2 to TRBJ2-5; TRBD1 aligns across 11 bases. This CDR3 has 14 residues. From germline, CDR1 is SGHTA and CDR2 FQGNSA. The CDR3 nucleotides read TGCGCCAGCAGCCAAGGACAGGGGGCAGAGACCCAGTACTTC. Amino acids: CASSQGQGAETQYF. The complete variable domain, with remaining parts taken from reference TRBV7-2 and TRBJ2-5, reads GAGVSQSPSNKVTEKGKDVELRCDPISGHTALYWYRQSLGQGLEFLIYFQGNSAPDKSGLPSDRFSAERTGGSVSTLTIQRTQQEDSAVYLCASSQGQGAETQYFGPGTRLLVL.

The chain is built from TRBV30 and TRBJ2-2, with D unclear. Germline V gene data show CDR1 as GTSNPN and CDR2 as SVGIG (reference sequence). The CDR3 length is 13 residues. With 5 bases removed from V and 0 bases from J, the gap between germline ends came to 7 bases. Written as DNA, the CDR3 is TGTGCCTGGGGCTCTTCGAACACCGGGGAGCTGTTTTTT. Protein sequence: CAWGSSNTGELFF.

V gene TRBV2 combines with J gene TRBJ2-1; 7 bases line up with TRBD2. CDR1 and CDR2 from the germline V gene are SNHLY and FYNNEI. Unmatched junction bases numbered 11, after V lost 6 bases and J lost 9 bases. This CDR3 is 14 amino acids long. Here the CDR3 reads CASSAGVLRGEQFF. In DNA, the CDR3 is TGTGCCAGCAGCGCGGGAGTTTTGAGGGGTGAGCAGTTCTTC.

CDR3 sequence reads: CASRPMVAGGLGTQYF. CDR3 DNA: TGTGCCAGCAGACCCATGGTAGCGGGGGGGCTCGGGACCCAGTACTTC. V gene TRBV7-2 combines with J gene TRBJ2-5, with 11 positions matching TRBD2. CDR3 length: 16 residues. The V and J ends lost 6 bases and 7 bases, in that order; junction bases with no gene match: 13. Germline V gene sequence: CDR1 SGHTA, CDR2 FQGNSA. The whole variable domain, filled in from reference TRBV7-2 and TRBJ2-5, reads GAGVSQSPSNKVTEKGKDVELRCDPISGHTALYWYRQSLGQGLEFLIYFQGNSAPDKSGLPSDRFSAERTGGSVSTLTIQRTQQEDSAVYLCASRPMVAGGLGTQYFGPGTRLLVL.